This T cell receptor (beta chain) was observed in a study of T cells in Graves' hyperthyroidism and ophthalmopathy. The CDR3 totals 14 residues. V lost 7 bases, J lost 2 bases, and 12 bases lay in between. CDR1 and CDR2 (germline): SEHNR, FQNEAQ (reference sequence). Using RNA transcripts as the source, TCR beta CDR3 regions were amplified. TCR CDR3 underwent first-round RT-PCR with the HTBI primer set. TCRdb analysed the multiplex PCR reads with MiXCR anew, one entry per CDR3 protein. The sample records more than 450,000 distinct CDR3 sequences, just under 20% being singletons. Thyroid ultrasound, orbital computed tomography, clinical symptoms, and serum thyroxine and TRAb underpinned diagnoses.

What was sequenced was blood. This clonotype originated in a man aged 35 to 55 with Graves' ophthalmopathy. This chain uses TRBV7-9 with TRBJ2-4, with unresolved D. In nucleotides, the CDR3 is TGTGCCAGCACACCCACCGGGTCCAAAAACATTCAGTACTTC. The encoded protein is CASTPTGSKNIQYF.